This TCR beta chain is drawn from a study of T-cell memory formation after mild COVID-19. At the level of the study: TCR clusters largely stayed donor specific.

In TCRdb, the 5' RACE reads were re-called with MiXCR into one record per CDR3 protein. The repertoire holds approximately 210,000 distinct CDR3 sequences, with more than 25% as singletons. Study-level points and caveats: Whether second-wave clones peaking at day 37 were SARS-CoV-2 specific went unconfirmed. Most CD4+ clones that shrank were in CM and EM, while CD8+ ones turned up in EMRA. CD4/CD8 balance characterized clones contracting day 15 to 85, and CD4+ skew characterized later expanders.

With 6 bases clipped from V and 13 bases from J, the junction kept 13 bases outside the gene matches. Germline assignment: CDR1 MNHNS and CDR2 SASEGT. The CDR3 runs to 13 residues. This clonotype occurred a few times. Its antigen remains unknown. This TCR was sampled from an adult woman who had mild COVID-19 (a few samples of this study predate the infection). Cell type and time point are not known. The sample comprised PBMCs or a T cell subset sorted from them (not recorded which). The rearrangement uses TRBV6-1 and TRBJ2-5; 8 bases are shared with TRBD2. CDR3 residues: CASRNGEKRGLYF. DNA of the CDR3: TGTGCCAGCAGGAACGGTGAAAAGCGGGGGTTGTACTTC.